This entry lists 29 T cell receptor beta chains sequenced from one sample in a study of shared clonotypes between healthy human individuals. The table came from immunoSEQ multiplex PCR; TCRdb's copy has only in-frame clones and leaves some out. This repertoire shows about 96,000 clones, more than 45% found once; its top ten account for over 12%. The sequenced material came from PBMCs. These receptors came from a woman in her 40s in good health. Some clones in this sample may be carry-over from other donors' samples.

This clone has more than one count but fewer than ten. This rearrangement joins TRBV19 to TRBJ2-1; 8 bases fit TRBD1. CDR3 length: 13 residues. In germline, CDR1 is LNHDA, CDR2 SQIVND (reference sequence). Losses at the gene ends were 9 bases for V and 8 bases for J; bases not matched to a gene: 9. CDR3 amino acids: CASSDRGGDEQFF. The CDR3 DNA reads as TGTGCCAGCAGTGACAGGGGTGGGGATGAGCAGTTCTTC. The full variable domain, rest sourced from reference TRBV19 and TRBJ2-1, is DGGITQSPKYLFRKEGQNVTLSCEQNLNHDAMYWYRQDPGQGLRLIYYSQIVNDFQKGDIAEGYSVSREKKESFPLTVTSAQKNPTAFYLCASSDRGGDEQFFGPGTRLTVL.

J is TRBJ2-7 and V is TRBV5-4; TRBD2 matches at 9 bases. Germline V gene sequence: CDR1 SGHNT, CDR2 YYREEE (reference sequence). The CDR3 has 15 amino acids. The V gene end was trimmed by 0 bases and the J gene end by 4 bases; junction bases not matched to a gene: 5. For the CDR3, the DNA is TGTGCCAGCAGCTTGGCGGCTAGCGGGACATACGAGCAGTACTTC. Translating gives CASSLAASGTYEQYF. Full variable domain (remainder filled in from reference TRBV5-4 and TRBJ2-7): ETGVTQSPTHLIKTRGQQVTLRCSSQSGHNTVSWYQQALGQGPQFIFQYYREEENGRGNFPPRFSGLQFPNYSSELNVNALELDDSALYLCASSLAASGTYEQYFGPGTRLTVT.

Ten or more counts support this clone. The rearrangement uses TRBV30 and TRBJ2-5, with D hard to call. V shed 5 bases and J shed 2 bases, with 12 bases lying between them. From germline, CDR1 is GTSNPN and CDR2 SVGIG (reference sequence). This CDR3 region has 13 residues. The CDR3 DNA sequence: TGTGCCTGGGACGACACTCCTCAAGAGACCCAGTACTTC. Translation: CAWDDTPQETQYF.

The V and J genes are TRBV4-3 and TRBJ2-3; D is uncertain. V dropped 0 bases and J dropped 3 bases, with 10 bases sitting between them. Germline V gene sequence: CDR1 LGHNA, CDR2 YSLEER. This CDR3 comprises 15 residues. CDR3 region: CASSQDNFKTDTQYF. The CDR3, as DNA: TGCGCCAGCAGCCAAGACAATTTTAAGACAGATACGCAGTATTTT.

The table lists this clone with a few counts. This rearrangement joins TRBV10-2 to TRBJ2-3; D is undetermined. The V gene lost 10 bases and the J gene lost 3 bases, with 11 bases spanning the gap. Germline V gives CDR1 WSHSY, CDR2 SAAADI. The CDR3 is 12 residues long. As DNA, the CDR3 is TGCGCCACCCTCGCGAGGACAGATACGCAGTATTTT. It is translated as CATLARTDTQYF.

The table lists this clone with a count of one. The chain recombines TRBV5-6 with TRBJ1-2, with D perhaps matching TRBD1 (5 bases). CDR1 SGHDT and CDR2 YYEEEE come from the germline V gene. The V end lost 4 bases, the J end lost 5 bases, and 9 bases lay between the germline ends. This CDR3 region has 12 residues. CDR3 protein: CASSHDRYGYTF. The DNA for the CDR3 is TGTGCCAGCAGCCATGACAGATATGGCTACACCTTC.

This chain joins TRBV5-4 and TRBJ1-1; TRBD1 aligns across 8 bases. CDR1 and CDR2 from the germline V gene are SGHNT and YYREEE (reference sequence). This CDR3 spans 15 amino acids. V shed 7 bases, J shed 2 bases, and the junction held 10 bases outside the gene matches. For the CDR3, the DNA is TGTGCCAGCCTCCCCGGACAGGGAGGTAACACTGAAGCTTTCTTT. Protein product: CASLPGQGGNTEAFF.

The V call is TRBV10-2, the J call TRBJ2-7; possible D gene TRBD2, 6 bases. This CDR3 is 15 amino acids long. The V end was cut by 5 bases, the J end by 2 bases, with 16 bases between. Germline V CDR1 and CDR2: WSHSY, SAAADI. CDR3 in amino acids: CASSLLASDTYEQYF. CDR3 in DNA: TGCGCCAGCAGTTTGTTGGCTAGCGACACCTACGAGCAGTACTTC.

This clone was seen a few times. V usage is TRBV19 and J usage is TRBJ2-1, with 10 bases lining up with TRBD2. Germline CDR1 LNHDA, CDR2 SQIVND (reference sequence). This CDR3 spans 15 amino acids. Trimming cost V 7 bases and J 3 bases; bases outside gene matches: 6. The CDR3 spells CASTPGLAFYNEQFF. The DNA for the CDR3 is TGTGCCAGTACCCCGGGACTAGCGTTCTACAATGAGCAGTTCTTC.

J is TRBJ2-3 and V is TRBV6-5; D not certain. The length of the CDR3 is 13 residues. Trimming removed 1 base from V and 6 bases from J, with 8 bases in between. Germline V gives CDR1 MNHEY, CDR2 SVGAGI. CDR3 residues: CASSYWATDTQYF. Here the CDR3 DNA reads TGTGCCAGCAGTTACTGGGCGACCGATACGCAGTATTTT.

This clone was found many times. The chain carries TRBV30 and TRBJ1-4; no definite D call. In germline, CDR1 is GTSNPN, CDR2 SVGIG (reference sequence). V lost 1 base to trimming and J lost 8 bases, with 8 bases between them. The length of the CDR3 is 12 residues. CDR3 sequence: CAWSASREKLFF. CDR3 bases: TGTGCCTGGAGTGCCTCTCGGGAAAAACTGTTTTTT.

The chain has TRBV6-6 and TRBJ1-4; perhaps TRBD1 as D (6 bases). Germline CDR1 is MNHNY and CDR2 is SVGAGI (reference sequence). The CDR3 length is 12 residues. V lost 6 bases, J lost 7 bases, and 9 bases lay in between. The CDR3 reads CASSPRGEKLFF. The CDR3 DNA is TGTGCCAGCAGCCCCAGGGGTGAAAAACTGTTTTTT.

V and J are TRBV30 and TRBJ1-5; tentatively, D is TRBD1 (6 bases). The CDR3 is 13 amino acids. With 5 bases removed from V and 4 bases from J, the gap between germline ends came to 12 bases. Germline CDR1 reads GTSNPN; CDR2 reads SVGIG (reference sequence). The chain's CDR3 is CAWGTGWNQPQHF. DNA of the CDR3: TGTGCCTGGGGCACAGGGTGGAATCAGCCCCAGCATTTT.

V gene TRBV30 combines with J gene TRBJ1-5, with 7 positions matching TRBD1. Per germline, CDR1 GTSNPN and CDR2 SVGIG (reference sequence). Germline trimming cut 1 base from V and 4 bases from J; bases unmatched to any gene: 4. This CDR3 is 14 amino acids long. Written as DNA, the CDR3 is TGTGCCTGGAGTGCGACAGGGCCGAATCAGCCCCAGCATTTT. It specifies CAWSATGPNQPQHF.

This clone was picked up a small number of times. The V gene is TRBV7-3, the J gene TRBJ1-2; TRBD1 matches at 7 bases. The CDR3 contains 13 residues. V dropped 7 bases and J dropped 7; count of bases not matched to a gene: 9. From germline, CDR1 is SGHTA and CDR2 FQGTGA. The CDR3 DNA reads TGTGCCAGCAACCGACAGGGAGAGGGTGGCTACACCTTC. Translation gives CASNRQGEGGYTF.

This clone was detected a few times. The V call is TRBV7-3, the J call TRBJ1-1; possible D gene TRBD1, 6 bases. V shed 3 bases and J shed 0 bases, with 23 bases lying between them. The V gene's germline CDR1 is SGHTA and CDR2 FQGTGA. The CDR3 is 19 residues long. This chain's CDR3 is CASSLFHRASRGVNTEAFF. For the CDR3, the DNA is TGTGCCAGCAGCTTGTTCCACCGGGCCTCCAGGGGAGTGAACACTGAAGCTTTCTTT.

This clone was counted between two and nine times. V and J are TRBV7-7 and TRBJ2-2; TRBD2 is a possible D gene (6 bases). V lost 2 bases, J lost 7 bases, and 11 bases lay in between. This CDR3 contains 14 residues. Per germline, CDR1 SSHAT and CDR2 FNYEAQ (reference sequence). CDR3 sequence: CASSLQGAGGELFF. The DNA for the CDR3 is TGTGCCAGCAGCTTACAGGGAGCGGGCGGGGAGCTGTTTTTT. Complete variable domain (other parts from reference TRBV7-7 and TRBJ2-2): GAGVSQSPRYKVTKRGQDVTLRCDPISSHATLYWYQQALGQGPEFLTYFNYEAQPDKSGLPSDRFSAERPEGSISTLTIQRTEQRDSAMYRCASSLQGAGGELFFGEGSRLTVL.

In its sample, this clone was seen a few times. This sequence joins TRBV2 and TRBJ1-3; the D gene is possibly TRBD1 (5 bases). Germline V gene lookup returns CDR1 SNHLY and CDR2 FYNNEI. Trimming removed 5 bases at V and 0 bases at J, with 8 bases between. There are 14 residues in the CDR3. The CDR3, as DNA: TGTGCCAGCAGTTGGGACTACTCTGGAAACACCATATATTTT. Protein product: CASSWDYSGNTIYF. The whole variable domain, filled in from reference TRBV2 and TRBJ1-3, reads EPEVTQTPSHQVTQMGQEVILRCVPISNHLYFYWYRQILGQKVEFLVSFYNNEISEKSEIFDDQFSVERPDGSNFTLKIRSTKLEDSAMYFCASSWDYSGNTIYFGEGSWLTVV.

The CDR3 DNA sequence: TGTGCCAGCAGACGGTGGGGCGGGGTTAGGGAGACCCAGTACTTC. It yields the protein CASRRWGGVRETQYF. The chain links TRBV28 to TRBJ2-5, with D possibly matching TRBD2 (6 bases). Germline values: CDR1 MDHEN, CDR2 SYDVKM. This CDR3 is 15 amino acids long. Trimming stripped 6 bases from V and 5 bases from J, with 19 bases between.

The chain joins TRBV15 to TRBJ2-1; 7 bases line up with TRBD2. V gave up 3 bases and J gave up 0 bases; unmatched junction bases: 11. This CDR3 is built from 18 residues. Germline V gene sequence: CDR1 LNHNV, CDR2 YYDKDF (reference sequence). The CDR3 protein is CATSSYPGGRTSYNEQFF. The CDR3 DNA is TGTGCCACCAGCAGCTACCCGGGAGGTCGCACCTCCTACAATGAGCAGTTCTTC.

This clone was seen at least ten times. The identical CDR3 is also encoded by other nucleotide sequences in the sample. This sequence joins TRBV27 and TRBJ2-7, with 8 bases aligning to TRBD2. Germline V gene data show CDR1 as MNHEY and CDR2 as SMNVEV (reference sequence). V shed 6 bases and J 4 bases; nucleotides not matched to a gene: 14. The CDR3 has 16 residues. DNA for the CDR3: TGTGCCAGCAGGCCCCGCCCCGGGACTAGTGTTTACGAGCAGTACTTC. Its protein product is CASRPRPGTSVYEQYF.

The CDR3 reads CASSLSKPTGELFF. The CDR3 coding sequence is TGTGCCAGCAGTTTATCTAAACCCACCGGGGAGCTGTTTTTT. V is TRBV27 and J is TRBJ2-2; D gene ambiguous. Trimming pared 0 bases from V and 4 bases from J, leaving 6 bases between. The CDR3 is 14 amino acids. Germline assignment: CDR1 MNHEY and CDR2 SMNVEV (reference sequence).

Comments on this clone: A much larger clone is a single base away; this may be a read error. The gene calls are TRBV7-2 and TRBJ2-5, with unresolved D. The V end was cut by 5 bases, the J end by 0 bases, with 7 bases between. From germline, CDR1 is SGHTA and CDR2 FQGNSA. The CDR3 has 13 residues. CDR3 nucleotides: TGTGCCAGCAGCCTCTCGAACCAAGAGACCCAGTACTTC. It translates to CASSLSNQETQYF.

This clone was seen a handful of times. This rearrangement joins TRBV29-1 to TRBJ1-1, with D perhaps matching TRBD1 (5 bases). The CDR3 has 15 amino acids. The germline V and J ends were trimmed by 4 bases and 0 bases, with 15 bases remaining between them. Looked up from germline, CDR1 is SQVTM and CDR2 is ANQGSEA. Written as DNA, the CDR3 is TGCAGCGTTGGTGGGGGATGGGCCATGAACACTGAAGCTTTCTTT. As protein: CSVGGGWAMNTEAFF.

A remark on this clone: A far larger clone differs by one base, so this is likely a read error. The sample carries other DNA sequences with the same CDR3. The chain has TRBV28 and TRBJ1-5; maybe TRBD1 (5 bases). Trimming left V 3 bases short and J 4 bases short, with 13 bases between. Germline V gene data show CDR1 as MDHEN and CDR2 as SYDVKM. There are 15 residues in the CDR3. CDR3 bases: TGTGCCAGCAGTTTGGGCGGGACGCGAAATCAGCCCCAGCATTTT. As protein: CASSLGGTRNQPQHF. Combining the CDR3 with reference TRBV28 and TRBJ1-5 gives the whole variable domain DVKVTQSSRYLVKRTGEKVFLECVQDMDHENMFWYRQDPGLGLRLIYFSYDVKMKEKGDIPEGYSVSREKKERFSLILESASTNQTSMYLCASSLGGTRNQPQHFGDGTRLSIL.

This clone has only a few counts. The chain is built from TRBV9 and TRBJ1-3; no definite D call. This CDR3 contains 13 residues. The germline V gene has CDR1 SGDLS and CDR2 YYNGEE. Trimming pared 3 bases from V and 4 bases from J, leaving 8 bases between. CDR3 bases: TGTGCCAGCAGCGAAGCCCGCGGAAACACCATATATTTT. Translated, it gives CASSEARGNTIYF.

This chain joins TRBV29-1 and TRBJ2-5; TRBD2 might be the D (5 bases). Germline assignment: CDR1 SQVTM and CDR2 ANQGSEA. The CDR3 runs to 12 residues. CDR3 in DNA: TGCAGGGACCCGGGATTACAAGAGACCCAGTACTTC. Amino acid sequence: CRDPGLQETQYF.

This chain joins TRBV30 and TRBJ2-3; 12 bases map to TRBD2. The CDR3 has 16 residues. V was pared by 3 bases and J by 3 bases, with 7 bases of the junction left unmatched. The germline gives CDR1 GTSNPN, CDR2 SVGIG (reference sequence). The CDR3 nucleotides read TGTGCCTGGAGGCTAGCGGGAGGGCCAGGGACAGATACGCAGTATTTT. Protein product: CAWRLAGGPGTDTQYF.

This clone was counted many times. This chain connects TRBV28 to TRBJ2-7; possibly TRBD1 for D (5 bases). The V gene lost 6 bases and the J gene lost 6 bases, with 18 bases spanning the gap. Per germline, CDR1 MDHEN and CDR2 SYDVKM. CDR3 length equals 14 residues. The CDR3 DNA is TGTGCCAGCAGCTCCCCGGCCCAGGGTTTCGAGCAGTACTTC. Translated, it gives CASSSPAQGFEQYF.